This passage covers 5 T cell receptor beta chains from one sample sequenced in a study of blood T cell repertoires in COVID-19. Produced via immunoSEQ multiplex PCR; TCRdb's table is partial and in-frame only. Here the sample spans roughly 250,000 clones, about 81% being singletons. Sample: peripheral blood. These receptors were taken from a woman in her fifties or sixties with active or convalescent COVID-19.

This clone occurred once. The rearrangement uses TRBV30 and TRBJ2-7; the match to TRBD1 covers 8 bases. The V gene end was trimmed by 0 bases and the J gene end by 2 bases; junction bases not matched to a gene: 15. This CDR3 region has 18 residues. CDR1 is GTSNPN, CDR2 SVGIG, per germline (reference sequence). CDR3 sequence (DNA): TGTGCCTGGAGTGTACCGTTTCAGGGCAGGGGGCTCCCCTACGAGCAGTACTTC. It codes for CAWSVPFQGRGLPYEQYF.

The chain links TRBV30 to TRBJ1-1, with D unclear. CDR3 length: 13 residues. V was trimmed by 2 bases and J by 1 base, leaving 8 bases between them. CDR1 GTSNPN and CDR2 SVGIG come from the germline V gene (reference sequence). CDR3 protein: CAWSRGTNTEAFF. The CDR3 DNA follows: TGTGCCTGGAGTCGGGGAACGAACACTGAAGCTTTCTTT.

As to this clone: Compared with germline, one end of the junction differs, possibly owing to a read error. CDR3 DNA: TGTGCCACCGAGGAGAGCGGGGGGTACACTGAGCAGTTCTTC. Translation gives CATEESGGYTEQFF. V is TRBV2 and J is TRBJ2-1, with TRBD2 matching 9 bases. Germline assignment: CDR1 SNHLY and CDR2 FYNNEI. This CDR3 has 14 residues.

Points on this clone: This specimen includes other DNA sequences encoding the same CDR3. The chain joins TRBV10-3 to TRBJ2-7; possibly TRBD1 for D (5 bases). Germline assignment: CDR1 ENHRY and CDR2 SYGVKD. V lost 0 bases, J lost 3 bases, and 9 bases lay in between. The CDR3 covers 14 residues. CDR3 bases: TGTGCCATCAGTGAGTCTGGACAAGGCTACGAGCAGTACTTC. It is translated as CAISESGQGYEQYF.

The V gene is TRBV6-5, the J gene TRBJ2-7, with D possibly matching TRBD1 (5 bases). The CDR3 is 13 residues long. CDR1 and CDR2 (germline): MNHEY, SVGAGI. V lost 7 bases and J lost 1, with 11 bases in between. The CDR3 spells CASTLGESYEQYF. DNA for the CDR3: TGTGCCAGCACCCTAGGGGAATCCTACGAGCAGTACTTC.